This entry lists 12 T cell receptor beta chains sequenced from one sample in a study of identical twins. TCRdb itself ran the 5' RACE reads through MiXCR, one entry per CDR3 protein. Here the sample spans some 500,000 distinct CDR3 sequences, roughly an eighth being singletons. The same data also went into a second study, on yellow fever vaccine responses in identical twins.

The sample taken for sequencing was CD4+ T cells sorted from blood. These receptors were obtained from a woman between 18 and 29 years old in good health.

This clonotype was seen a handful of times. The CDR3 region is CSVDRGKNEQFF. The CDR3 DNA reads as TGCAGCGTTGACCGGGGTAAGAATGAGCAGTTCTTC. The chain joins TRBV29-1 to TRBJ2-1; maybe TRBD2 (5 bases). The germline V and J ends were trimmed by 3 bases and 7 bases, with 10 bases remaining between them. Germline CDR1 is SQVTM and CDR2 is ANQGSEA. CDR3 size: 12 residues.

V usage is TRBV7-2 and J usage is TRBJ2-7; tentatively, D is TRBD2 (6 bases). Trimming cost V 1 base and J 7 bases, with 14 bases left between them. Germline V gives CDR1 SGHTA, CDR2 FQGNSA. The CDR3 runs 14 residues. This chain's CDR3 is CASSLGAGTGEQYF. CDR3 nucleotides: TGTGCCAGCAGCTTAGGGGCGGGAACGGGAGAGCAGTACTTC.

This clonotype showed up just a few times. The chain joins TRBV6-5 to TRBJ1-2, with D uncertain. Trimming took off 0 bases at V and 0 bases at J, with 14 bases between the two ends. The germline V gene has CDR1 MNHEY and CDR2 SVGAGI. The CDR3 runs to 17 residues. The DNA of the CDR3 is TGTGCCAGCAGTTACTCGGTCCTGACGGGCGCTAACTATGGCTACACCTTC. Translating gives CASSYSVLTGANYGYTF.

This clonotype has a count of ten or more. Here the CDR3 DNA reads TGTGCCACCAGTGATCAGGCCCTCGTCCCGGGAGATACGCAGTATTTT. Encoded protein: CATSDQALVPGDTQYF. The V and J genes are TRBV24-1 and TRBJ2-3; D unresolved. Germline CDR1 is KGHDR and CDR2 is SFDVKD. The CDR3 sequence is 16 residues long. The V and J ends lost 3 bases and 5 bases respectively, with 17 bases between them.

This clonotype has only a few counts. V gene TRBV20-1 combines with J gene TRBJ2-7; D not certain. Per germline, CDR1 DFQATT and CDR2 SNEGSKA (reference sequence). Trimming took off 0 bases at V and 0 bases at J, with 6 bases between the two ends. This CDR3 has 13 residues. The CDR3 nucleotides read TGCAGTGCTAGAGAGCGGTCCTCCTACGAGCAGTACTTC. It codes for CSARERSSYEQYF.

The CDR3 region is CASSLGSPENSYEQYF. In DNA form, the CDR3 reads TGCGCCAGCAGCCTTGGGAGCCCAGAGAATTCCTACGAGCAGTACTTC. V is TRBV5-1 and J is TRBJ2-7, with a possible D match to TRBD2 (5 bases). There are 16 residues in the CDR3. V lost 4 bases and J lost 1, with 18 bases in between. The germline gives CDR1 SGHRS, CDR2 YFSETQ.

This clonotype was counted ten times or more. V is TRBV10-3 and J is TRBJ1-1; 7 positions match TRBD1. Losses at the gene ends were 5 bases for V and 3 bases for J; bases not matched to a gene: 9. This CDR3 has 15 residues. Germline CDR1 reads ENHRY; CDR2 reads SYGVKD. The chain's CDR3 is CAISTDRVWYTEAFF. CDR3 nucleotides: TGTGCCATCAGTACCGACAGGGTCTGGTACACTGAAGCTTTCTTT.

The CDR3 DNA is TGTGCCAGCAGCTTAGCGGTCGGGGGTCCTAGCACAGATACGCAGTATTTT. Amino acids: CASSLAVGGPSTDTQYF. The chain joins TRBV7-8 to TRBJ2-3; TRBD2 might be the D (6 bases). The CDR3 sequence is 17 residues long. V was shortened by 0 bases and J by 0 bases, with 13 bases between the two germline ends. The germline gives CDR1 SGHVS, CDR2 FQNEAQ.

The chain carries TRBV6-2 or TRBV6-3 and TRBJ2-7, with no clear D. This CDR3 has 13 amino acids. Germline CDR1 reads MNHEY; CDR2 reads SVGEGT. V lost 2 bases to trimming and J lost 6 bases, with 11 bases between them. CDR3 bases: TGTGCCAGCAGTTACCTGGCTAGGACCGAGCAGTACTTC. It translates to CASSYLARTEQYF.

This chain links TRBV10-2 with TRBJ2-3; TRBD1 or TRBD2 may be the D gene (5 bases each). This CDR3 is 14 amino acids long. Per the germline V gene, CDR1 is WSHSY and CDR2 is SAAADI. V lost 4 bases and J lost 3, with 11 bases in between. The CDR3: CASSGDLGTDTQYF. The CDR3 bases are TGCGCCAGCAGTGGGGACCTGGGGACAGATACGCAGTATTTT.

Only one count was recorded for this clonotype. The chain is built from TRBV12-3 or TRBV12-4 and TRBJ2-6; D is undetermined. V was clipped by 7 bases and J by 0 bases, with 10 bases between them. CDR3 length: 15 residues. DNA of the CDR3: TGTGCCAGCATGGAAGGCCGCTCTGGGGCCAACGTCCTGACTTTC. Amino acids: CASMEGRSGANVLTF.

This clonotype was recorded at least ten times. V and J are TRBV4-3 and TRBJ2-3; 13 positions agree with TRBD2. V was pared by 0 bases and J by 6 bases, with 6 bases of the junction left unmatched. CDR3 size: 17 residues. Germline lookup yields CDR1 LGHNA and CDR2 YSLEER. The CDR3 region has the DNA TGCGCCAGCAGCCAAGATCTCGGGACTAGCGGGAAGGATACGCAGTATTTT. Translation gives CASSQDLGTSGKDTQYF.